Many counts were recorded for the clone carrying this T cell receptor beta chain. This record comes from a study of quantifying T cell responses using KT2 cells. Background on the study: cDNA was made from DNase-treated RNA using alpha and beta constant primers.

An oligo carrying a UMI was ligated to the cDNA 3' end. The first PCR ran three to four cycles with an equimolar RC1.1 and RC1.2 beta primer mix. TCRdb itself ran the UMI-ligation and nested PCR reads through MiXCR, one entry per CDR3 protein. The sample yields some 41,000 distinct CDR3 sequences, around 15% seen once. KT2, a clone with a known TCR, was spiked into unfractionated PBMC. KT2 cells were mixed with fixed PBMC numbers at varying ratios. This receptor was identified in a human donor. The sample comprised PBMCs spiked with cells of the T cell clone KT2.

The CDR3 here is CSASPGILAKNIQYF. DNA for the CDR3: TGCAGTGCTAGTCCGGGCATCCTAGCCAAAAACATTCAGTACTTC. The chain employs TRBV20-1 and TRBJ2-4; unclear D gene. Between the trimmed V and J ends, which lost 3 bases and 0 bases, there was a span of 12 bases. The CDR3 spans 15 residues. The germline V gene encodes CDR1 DFQATT and CDR2 SNEGSKA (reference sequence).